This TCR beta chain was retrieved from a study of T cell repertoires in ileal Crohn's disease. Whole-study results and caveats: Endoscopic recurrence occurred in every patient whose clonality exceeded 26.8%.

Produced via immunoSEQ multiplex PCR; TCRdb's table is partial and in-frame only. Altogether about 16,000 clones are present, roughly 90% being singletons, with the ten largest covering about 7.1%. To note about this clone: The antigen is not known.

Time point defined: inflamed ileum from the surgical specimen. The V end was cut by 3 bases, the J end by 1 base, with 6 bases between. CDR1 and CDR2 (germline): KGHSH, LQKENI. This CDR3 spans 13 amino acids. Specimen: ileal tissue. The receptor was derived from an adult with Crohn's disease. The J gene is TRBJ1-2, the V gene TRBV18; D remains unclear. CDR3 DNA: TGTGCCAGCTCACCCAACAGTAACTATGGCTACACCTTC. Protein sequence: CASSPNSNYGYTF. The full variable domain, rest sourced from reference TRBV18 and TRBJ1-2, is NAGVMQNPRHLVRRRGQEARLRCSPMKGHSHVYWYRQLPEEGLKFMVYLQKENIIDESGMPKERFSAEFPKEGPSILRIQQVVRGDSAAYFCASSPNSNYGYTFGSGTRLTVV.